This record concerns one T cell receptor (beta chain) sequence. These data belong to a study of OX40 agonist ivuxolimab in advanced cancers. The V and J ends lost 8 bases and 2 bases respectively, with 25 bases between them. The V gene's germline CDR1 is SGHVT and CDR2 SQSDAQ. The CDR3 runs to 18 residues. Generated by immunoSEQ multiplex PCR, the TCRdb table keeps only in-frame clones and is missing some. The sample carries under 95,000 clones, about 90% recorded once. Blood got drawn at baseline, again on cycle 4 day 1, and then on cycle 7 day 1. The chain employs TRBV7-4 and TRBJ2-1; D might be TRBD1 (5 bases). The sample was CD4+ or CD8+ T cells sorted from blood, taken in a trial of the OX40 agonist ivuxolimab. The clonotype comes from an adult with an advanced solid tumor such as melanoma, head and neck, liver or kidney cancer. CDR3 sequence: CASPRGAIPIAPYNEQFF. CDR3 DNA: TGTGCCAGCCCTAGGGGCGCCATTCCCATTGCCCCCTACAATGAGCAGTTCTTC. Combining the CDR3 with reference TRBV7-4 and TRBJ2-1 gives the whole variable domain GAGVSQSPRYKVAKRGRDVALRCDSISGHVTLYWYRQTLGQGSEVLTYSQSDAQRDKSGRPSGRFSAERPERSVSTLKIQRTEQGDSAVYLCASPRGAIPIAPYNEQFFGPGTRLTVL.